Below are 18 T cell receptor beta chains sequenced from a single sample in a study of T cells in women clearing cervical HPV infection. Using immunoSEQ multiplex PCR, the repertoire was profiled, and TCRdb retains in-frame clones only, with some absent. In all, the sample yields nearly 20,000 clones. Source material: blood buffy coat. These receptors all come from a woman aged 18 to 75 with a cervical HPV16 infection that either progressed to CIN3+ or cleared (not recorded which).

The CDR3 DNA, read in part, is TGCGCCAGCAGCCAGCCGACAGGCCGGAACACTGAA. Translating it yields CASSQPTGRNTE. The CDR3 in its entirety is CASSQPTGRNTEAFF. This chain uses TRBV4-1 with TRBJ1-1; possibly TRBD1 for D (6 bases). The read finishes 3 residues shy of the CDR3 end, and the germline J gene is used to complete it. Germline lookup yields CDR1 MGHRA and CDR2 YSYEKL. The ends were cut back, 3 bases at V and 1 base at J, with 12 bases in the middle. There are 15 residues in the CDR3.

With regard to this clone: The sequenced fragment ends 3 residues before the CDR3 boundary, so the rest is inferred from the germline J gene. V and J are TRBV18 and TRBJ2-1, with 7 bases matching TRBD1. Germline values: CDR1 KGHSH, CDR2 LQKENI. Trimming cost V 3 bases and J 0 bases; bases outside gene matches: 11. The CDR3 totals 18 residues. The CDR3 protein is CASSPLGSTGFSYNEQFF. The DNA read from the CDR3 is TGTGCCAGCTCACCGTTAGGATCGACAGGGTTCTCCTACAATGAG.

Notes on this clone: The read terminates 3 residues before the CDR3 end, so the remaining end is supplied by the germline J gene. The rearrangement links TRBV7-8 to TRBJ1-5, with 12 bases identical to TRBD1. J gave up 4 bases and V 3 bases, and 7 bases lay outside the gene matches. The CDR3 totals 17 residues. The germline gives CDR1 SGHVS, CDR2 FQNEAQ. The CDR3: CASSLGQGAVSNQPQHF. The CDR3 DNA, read in part, is TGTGCCAGCAGCTTGGGACAGGGGGCAGTGTCAAATCAGCCC.

As regards this clone: The missing CDR3 end, 3 residues past where the read stops, is filled in from the germline J gene. The chain carries TRBV4-2 and TRBJ1-1, with D maybe TRBD1 (6 bases). This CDR3 region has 17 residues. CDR1 and CDR2 from the germline V gene are LGHNA and YNFKEQ. Trimming cost V 4 bases and J 4 bases, with 22 bases left between them. The CDR3 sequence: CASSPAQITGSGTEAFF. The CDR3 DNA, read in part, is TGTGCCAGCAGCCCCGCTCAAATCACAGGGAGCGGCACTGAA.

Turning to this clone: The read ends 3 residues early relative to the CDR3; the germline J gene fills the gap. This sequence joins TRBV4-1 and TRBJ2-5; TRBD2 might be the D (5 bases). CDR3 length equals 15 residues. Deletions cut 3 bases from V and 4 bases from J, with 15 bases between. Germline V CDR1 and CDR2: MGHRA, YSYEKL. The CDR3 bases that were read are TGCGCCAGCAGCCAGTATCCGGGGTTGGGAGAGACC. Protein sequence: CASSQYPGLGET. In full, the CDR3 reads CASSQYPGLGETQYF.

Details on this clone: The read ends 3 residues before the CDR3 terminus; that terminus is restored from the germline J gene. This chain links TRBV10-3 with TRBJ2-3, with TRBD2 matching over 8 bases. The germline V gene encodes CDR1 ENHRY and CDR2 SYGVKD. The V gene end was trimmed by 11 bases and the J gene end by 2 bases; junction bases not matched to a gene: 6. This CDR3 comprises 13 residues. The CDR3 sequence is CAASGLLTDTQYF. The sequenced part of the CDR3 DNA is TGTGCCGCTAGCGGGCTGCTCACAGATACG.

A word on this clone: The sequenced fragment ends 3 residues before the CDR3 boundary, so the rest is inferred from the germline J gene. This chain links TRBV2 with TRBJ2-7, with 7 bases that match TRBD2. Germline V lookup: CDR1 SNHLY, CDR2 FYNNEI. The trim removed 4 bases at V and 2 bases at J, leaving 5 bases unmatched. This CDR3 has 14 amino acids. CDR3 loop: CASSGSSGTYEQYF. CDR3 bases read: TGTGCCAGCAGTGGATCTAGCGGAACCTACGAG.

On this clone itself: With the read ending 3 residues before the CDR3 end, the germline J gene is used to fill in that end. The chain combines TRBV12-3 or TRBV12-4 with TRBJ1-1, with 7 bases lining up with TRBD1. This CDR3 is 13 amino acids long. The part of the CDR3 DNA that was read is TGTGCCAGCAGTTTGCGGACAGGTGAGGGA. Translation gives CASSLRTGEG. The whole CDR3 is CASSLRTGEGAFF.

For this clone: The read finishes 3 residues shy of the CDR3 end, and the germline J gene is used to complete it. This chain uses TRBV5-6 with TRBJ1-2; 11 nucleotides agree with TRBD1. Trimming took 4 bases from V and 1 from J; bases not matched to a gene: 3. The germline CDR1 and CDR2 sequences are SGHDT and YYEEEE. CDR3 length: 15 residues. CDR3 region: CASSEGQGGNYGYTF. The part of the CDR3 DNA that was read is TGTGCCAGCAGCGAGGGACAGGGGGGTAACTATGGC.

In regard to this clone: The read ends 3 residues before the CDR3 terminus; that terminus is restored from the germline J gene. This sequence joins TRBV7-2 and TRBJ2-5, with 10 nucleotides matching TRBD2. There are 14 residues in the CDR3. J lost 2 bases, V lost 6 bases, and 3 bases had no gene match. Looked up from germline, CDR1 is SGHTA and CDR2 is FQGNSA. This chain's CDR3 is CASSWTSGQETQYF. The part of the CDR3 DNA that was read is TGTGCCAGCAGTTGGACTAGCGGACAAGAGACC.

As regards this clone: The read stops 3 residues short of the end of the CDR3; the missing end is completed from the germline J gene. The gene calls are TRBV30 and TRBJ1-1; the D gene is possibly TRBD1 (6 bases). Looked up from germline, CDR1 is GTSNPN and CDR2 is SVGIG (reference sequence). The V end was cut by 4 bases, the J end by 0 bases, with 9 bases between. The CDR3 length is 13 residues. CDR3: CAWTTGMNTEAFF. The DNA read from the CDR3 is TGTGCCTGGACCACAGGGATGAACACTGAA.

A word on this clone: The sequenced fragment ends 3 residues before the CDR3 boundary, so the rest is inferred from the germline J gene. The chain recombines TRBV19 with TRBJ1-2; a possible D gene is TRBD1 (5 bases). This CDR3 contains 17 residues. V was cut by 5 bases and J by 4 bases, with 23 bases left in between. Per germline, CDR1 LNHDA and CDR2 SQIVND (reference sequence). CDR3: CASSPIDLMDTAYGYTF. The DNA read from the CDR3 is TGTGCCAGTAGTCCTATAGATCTCATGGACACCGCCTATGGC.

Of note for this clone: The CDR3 end is not reached by the read, which stops 3 residues before it; the germline J gene fills it in. The J gene is TRBJ1-2, the V gene TRBV6-2 or TRBV6-3, with D perhaps TRBD1 (6 bases). The germline V and J ends were trimmed by 2 bases and 4 bases, with 17 bases remaining between them. Germline V gene lookup returns CDR1 MNHEY and CDR2 SVGEGT. CDR3 size: 16 residues. Incomplete CDR3 DNA: TGTGCCAGCAGTTACGGGCAGACAGGAGGGGCCTATGGC. This encodes CASSYGQTGGAYG. The entire CDR3 sequence reads CASSYGQTGGAYGYTF.

In the case of this clone: The read ends 3 residues shy of where the CDR3 ends; the end is completed using the germline J gene. The rearrangement uses TRBV30 and TRBJ2-5; tentatively, D is TRBD1 (6 bases). CDR3 length equals 14 residues. V was cut by 3 bases and J by 5 bases, with 16 bases left in between. CDR1 is GTSNPN, CDR2 SVGIG, per germline (reference sequence). The chain's CDR3 is CAWRTTGPGETQYF. CDR3 bases read: TGTGCCTGGAGGACCACAGGGCCGGGGGAGACC.

A remark on this clone: The CDR3 goes on 3 residues after the read ends, and that part is filled in from the germline J gene. The chain couples TRBV20-1 to TRBJ1-5; no reliable D call. CDR3 length: 13 residues. Germline CDR1 reads DFQATT; CDR2 reads SNEGSKA (reference sequence). V was clipped by 4 bases and J by 4 bases, with 11 bases between them. The CDR3 sequence: CSATPQINQPQHF. The DNA read from the CDR3 is TGCAGTGCTACACCACAGATTAATCAGCCC.

Of note for this clone: The sequenced fragment ends 3 residues before the CDR3 boundary, so the rest is inferred from the germline J gene. The rearrangement uses TRBV2 and TRBJ1-2; 8 nucleotides match TRBD1. Germline loops: CDR1 SNHLY, CDR2 FYNNEI. The CDR3 contains 16 residues. The sequenced part of the CDR3 DNA is TGTGCCAGCAGTGCCCCGAGCCTACAGGGGGTGGAAGGC. It encodes CASSAPSLQGVEG. The entire CDR3 is CASSAPSLQGVEGYTF.

Incomplete CDR3 DNA: TGTGCCAGTAGTATTAGGGGAATACAGGGGGGGCTAAAGAACACTGAA. Its translation is CASSIRGIQGGLKNTE. The whole CDR3 is CASSIRGIQGGLKNTEAFF. The rearrangement joins TRBV19 to TRBJ1-1; 8 positions match TRBD1. The read ends 3 residues shy of where the CDR3 ends; the end is completed using the germline J gene. Per the germline V gene, CDR1 is LNHDA and CDR2 is SQIVND (reference sequence). V trimming: 3 bases; J trimming: 1 base; junction bases outside the gene matches: 16. The CDR3 extends over 19 amino acids.

Of note for this clone: Sequencing ends 3 residues short of the CDR3 end; the germline J gene provides the rest. This chain uses TRBV5-1 with TRBJ1-4, with 11 bases aligning to TRBD1. This CDR3 comprises 14 residues. The germline V gene encodes CDR1 SGHRS and CDR2 YFSETQ. V was pared by 4 bases and J by 8 bases, with 4 bases of the junction left unmatched. CDR3 bases read: TGCGCCAGCAGCCGGACAGGGGGCAACGAAAAA. Amino acid sequence: CASSRTGGNEK. The CDR3, in full, reads CASSRTGGNEKLFF.